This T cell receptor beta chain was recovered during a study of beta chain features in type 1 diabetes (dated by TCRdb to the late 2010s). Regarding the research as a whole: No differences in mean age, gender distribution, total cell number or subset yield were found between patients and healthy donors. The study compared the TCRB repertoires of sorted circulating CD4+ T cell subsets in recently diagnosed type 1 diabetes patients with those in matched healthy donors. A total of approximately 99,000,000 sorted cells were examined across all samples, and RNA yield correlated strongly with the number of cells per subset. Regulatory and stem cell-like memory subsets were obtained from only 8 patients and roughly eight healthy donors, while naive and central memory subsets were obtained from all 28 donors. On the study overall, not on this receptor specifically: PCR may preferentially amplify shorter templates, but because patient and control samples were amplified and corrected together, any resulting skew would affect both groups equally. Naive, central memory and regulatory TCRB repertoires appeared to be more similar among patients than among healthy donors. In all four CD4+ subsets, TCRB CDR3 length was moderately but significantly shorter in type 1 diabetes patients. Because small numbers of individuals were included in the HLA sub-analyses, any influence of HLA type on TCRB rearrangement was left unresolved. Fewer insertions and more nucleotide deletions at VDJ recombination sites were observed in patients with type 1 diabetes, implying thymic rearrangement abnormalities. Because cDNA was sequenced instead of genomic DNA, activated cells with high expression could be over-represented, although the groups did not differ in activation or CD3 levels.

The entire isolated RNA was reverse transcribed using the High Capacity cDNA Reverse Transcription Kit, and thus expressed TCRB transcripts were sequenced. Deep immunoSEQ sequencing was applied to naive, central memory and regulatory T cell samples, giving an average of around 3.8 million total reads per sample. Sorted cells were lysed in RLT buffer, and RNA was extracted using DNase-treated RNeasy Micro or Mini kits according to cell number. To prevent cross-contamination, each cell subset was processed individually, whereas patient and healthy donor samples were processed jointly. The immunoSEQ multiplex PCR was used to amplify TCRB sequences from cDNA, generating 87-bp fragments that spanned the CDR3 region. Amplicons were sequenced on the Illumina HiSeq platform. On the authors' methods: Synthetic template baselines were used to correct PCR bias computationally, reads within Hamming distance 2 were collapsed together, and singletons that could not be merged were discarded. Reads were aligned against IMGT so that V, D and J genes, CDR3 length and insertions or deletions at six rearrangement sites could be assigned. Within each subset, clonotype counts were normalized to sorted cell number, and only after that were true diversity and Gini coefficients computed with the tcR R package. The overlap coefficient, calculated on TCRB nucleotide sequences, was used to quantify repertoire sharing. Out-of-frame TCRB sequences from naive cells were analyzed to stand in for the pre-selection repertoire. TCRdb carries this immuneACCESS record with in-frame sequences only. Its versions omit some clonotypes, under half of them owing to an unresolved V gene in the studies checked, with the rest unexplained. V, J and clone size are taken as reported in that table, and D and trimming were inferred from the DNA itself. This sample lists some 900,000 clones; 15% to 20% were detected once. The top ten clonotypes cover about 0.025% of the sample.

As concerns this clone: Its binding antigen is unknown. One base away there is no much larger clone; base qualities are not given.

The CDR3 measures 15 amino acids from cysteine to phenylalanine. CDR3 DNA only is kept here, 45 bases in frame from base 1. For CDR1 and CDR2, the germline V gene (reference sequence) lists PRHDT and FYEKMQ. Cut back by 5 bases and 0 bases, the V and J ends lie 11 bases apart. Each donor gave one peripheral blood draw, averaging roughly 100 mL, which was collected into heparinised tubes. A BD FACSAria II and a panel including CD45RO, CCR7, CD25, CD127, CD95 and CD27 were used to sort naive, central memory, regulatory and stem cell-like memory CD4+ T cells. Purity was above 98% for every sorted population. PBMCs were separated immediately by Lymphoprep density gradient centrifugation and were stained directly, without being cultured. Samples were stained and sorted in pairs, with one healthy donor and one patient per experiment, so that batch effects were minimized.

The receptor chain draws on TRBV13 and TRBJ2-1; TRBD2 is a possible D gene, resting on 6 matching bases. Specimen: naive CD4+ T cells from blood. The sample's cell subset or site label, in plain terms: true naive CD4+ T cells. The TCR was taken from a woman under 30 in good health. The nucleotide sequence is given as TGTGCCAGCAGCGGAGGGCCCGACTCCTACAATGAGCAGTTCTTC. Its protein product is CASSGGPDSYNEQFF.